This T cell receptor beta chain was profiled in a study of PD-1 blockade in mismatch repair-deficient tumors. Across the study: Patients had approximately 11 mismatch repair-deficient cancer types and were previously treated and progressing.

Study results and caveats: After pembrolizumab, tumor-resident clones rose rapidly, then generally contracted before radiologic responses.

Every patient had mismatch repair deficiency by PCR or immunohistochemistry. A few pembrolizumab responders had their TCRs sequenced. Sequencing used immunoSEQ multiplex PCR; TCRdb keeps in-frame clones, though not all of them. The sample consists of more than 20,000 clones, 84% of them appearing once. This clone was observed a single time. Antigen: not known. The origin of this receptor is an adult with mismatch repair-deficient cancer. This specimen was peripheral blood, taken 2 weeks after starting pembrolizumab.

In nucleotides, the CDR3 is TGTGCCAGTATCCCGACGGTCTCTGGAAACACCATATATTTT. It translates to CASIPTVSGNTIYF. The chain carries TRBV19 and TRBJ1-3, with D unclear. Per the germline V gene, CDR1 is LNHDA and CDR2 is SQIVND (reference sequence). The CDR3 consists of 14 residues. Trimming stripped 7 bases from V and 0 bases from J, with 10 bases between. Using reference TRBV19 and TRBJ1-3 for the parts outside the CDR3, the full variable domain is DGGITQSPKYLFRKEGQNVTLSCEQNLNHDAMYWYRQDPGQGLRLIYYSQIVNDFQKGDIAEGYSVSREKKESFPLTVTSAQKNPTAFYLCASIPTVSGNTIYFGEGSWLTVV.